Shown below are 32 T cell receptor beta chains from a single sample sequenced in a study of breast tumors, draining lymph nodes, adjacent tissues. TCRdb re-analysed the multiplex PCR reads in MiXCR, keeping a single row per CDR3 protein. The sample lists some 170,000 distinct CDR3 sequences; about 30% were seen once. Breast cancer patients provided tissue from their axillary draining lymph nodes. The specimen was axillary lymph node tissue. These receptors were collected from a female donor with breast cancer. Some clones in this sample may be carry-over from other donors' samples.

This clonotype was detected ten times or more. V usage is TRBV6-2 or TRBV6-3 and J usage is TRBJ2-7, with TRBD1 as a possible D gene (6 bases). Germline-derived CDR1 and CDR2 are MNHEY and SVGEGT. The CDR3 has 13 residues. Trimming stripped 4 bases from V and 1 base from J, with 8 bases between. CDR3 bases: TGTGCCAGCAGTTGGACAGTTTCCTACGAGCAGTACTTC. It codes for CASSWTVSYEQYF.

The chain joins TRBV20-1 to TRBJ1-3; no clear D gene. The CDR3 consists of 14 residues. The ends were cut back, 2 bases at V and 8 bases at J, with 16 bases in the middle. CDR1 is DFQATT and CDR2 is SNEGSKA in the germline V gene (reference sequence). For the CDR3, the DNA is TGCAGTGCTAGACCCACTAGCGGGGAGGACACCATATATTTT. Translation: CSARPTSGEDTIYF.

To note about this clonotype: A much larger clone differs by one base, so this may be a read error. The chain couples TRBV6-5 to TRBJ1-2, with unresolved D. The V gene's germline CDR1 is MNHEY and CDR2 SVGAGI. The CDR3 covers 14 residues. CDR3 nucleotides: TGTGCCAGCAGTCACTCGATCGGTAACTATGGCTGCACCTTC. Its translation: CASSHSIGNYGCTF.

The table lists this clonotype with many counts. The chain is built from TRBV6-1 and TRBJ1-6; no definite D call. V was pared by 4 bases and J by 1 base, with 5 bases between. Germline V gene sequence: CDR1 MNHNS, CDR2 SASEGT. This CDR3 has 14 residues. DNA of the CDR3: TGTGCCAGCAGTGGCCCATCCTATAATTCACCCCTCCACTTT. It specifies CASSGPSYNSPLHF.

This clonotype was recorded at least ten times. V gene TRBV5-1 combines with J gene TRBJ2-7; D gene ambiguous. V was cut by 0 bases and J by 6 bases, with 16 bases left in between. The germline V gene has CDR1 SGHRS and CDR2 YFSETQ. This CDR3 has 15 residues. The CDR3 bases are TGCGCCAGCAGCTTGGAGGGCCACCCGGGCGGCGAGCAGTACTTC. It yields the protein CASSLEGHPGGEQYF.

The genes are TRBV7-9 and TRBJ2-7; 7 bases agree with TRBD1. In germline, CDR1 is SEHNR, CDR2 FQNEAQ (reference sequence). Trimming cost V 6 bases and J 3 bases; bases outside gene matches: 5. The CDR3 extends over 13 amino acids. CDR3 protein: CASRPGQIYEQYF. The DNA of the CDR3 is TGTGCCAGCAGGCCGGGACAGATCTACGAGCAGTACTTC. Complete variable domain (other parts from reference TRBV7-9 and TRBJ2-7): DTGVSQNPRHKITKRGQNVTFRCDPISEHNRLYWYRQTLGQGPEFLTYFQNEAQLEKSRLLSDRFSAERPKGSFSTLEIQRTEQGDSAMYLCASRPGQIYEQYFGPGTRLTVT.

This clonotype appeared many times. This rearrangement joins TRBV11-2 to TRBJ2-1; 8 nucleotides align to TRBD1. The germline V gene encodes CDR1 SGHAT and CDR2 FQNNGV. The V segment lost 4 bases and the J segment 3 bases; nucleotides outside the gene matches: 5. CDR3 length: 15 residues. The CDR3 DNA sequence: TGTGCCAGCAGCTATCCGGGACAGGTCTACAATGAGCAGTTCTTC. This codes for CASSYPGQVYNEQFF.

This chain uses TRBV9 with TRBJ1-4; D call uncertain. The CDR3 has 15 residues. From germline, CDR1 is SGDLS and CDR2 YYNGEE. Trimming took off 0 bases at V and 6 bases at J, with 12 bases between the two ends. DNA for the CDR3: TGTGCCAGCAGCGTAGATGGGTATGATGATGAAAAACTGTTTTTT. It translates to CASSVDGYDDEKLFF.

This clonotype came up many times. This sequence joins TRBV29-1 and TRBJ2-3; no clear D gene. V gave up 2 bases and J gave up 1 base, with 13 bases separating them. CDR1 and CDR2 (germline): SQVTM, ANQGSEA. This CDR3 region has 15 residues. DNA for the CDR3: TGCAGCGTTGAAAGGAGCCCCGGCGGCACAGATACGCAGTATTTT. Amino acids: CSVERSPGGTDTQYF.

This clonotype was seen ten or more times. The chain uses TRBV6-2 or TRBV6-3 and TRBJ2-2; D gene ambiguous. V shed 6 bases and J shed 4 bases, with 15 bases lying between them. There are 15 residues in the CDR3. Germline V lookup: CDR1 MNHEY, CDR2 SVGEGT. In DNA, the CDR3 is TGTGCCAGCAGCCGCGTGGCCCCGGCCACCGGGGAGCTGTTTTTT. It yields the protein CASSRVAPATGELFF.

The sample holds many counts of this clonotype. This sequence joins TRBV29-1 and TRBJ2-7; D is perhaps TRBD2 (7 bases). Trimming took off 2 bases at V and 5 bases at J, with 13 bases between the two ends. Germline CDR1 and CDR2: SQVTM and ANQGSEA. The CDR3 extends over 13 amino acids. CDR3 nucleotide sequence: TGCAGCGTTGAAATAGGGGGGGTCAACGAGCAGTACTTC. It encodes CSVEIGGVNEQYF.

This clonotype was found a few times. This may arise from a read error, as a much more abundant clone is one base away. CDR3 sequence reads: CASSLRLDYEQYF. Here the CDR3 DNA reads TGTGCCAGCAGCTTACGACTCGATTACGAGCAGTACTTC. This chain connects TRBV13 to TRBJ2-7; D unclear. Germline-derived CDR1 and CDR2 are PRHDT and FYEKMQ (reference sequence). V lost 2 bases to trimming and J lost 4 bases, with 9 bases between them. The CDR3 extends over 13 amino acids.

Note on this clonotype: Germline and junction disagree at one end, which may indicate a read error. DNA for the CDR3: TGTGCCAGCGGTGAAGGCGTGGGGAAACTGGTTTTT. This gives the protein CASGEGVGKLVF. The rearrangement uses TRBV25-1 and TRBJ1-4; no clear D gene. CDR3 length: 12 residues. Germline CDR1 and CDR2: MGHDK and SYGVNS. The whole variable domain, filled in from reference TRBV25-1 and TRBJ1-4, reads EADIYQTPRYLVIGTGKKITLECSQTMGHDKMYWYQQDPGMELHLIHYSYGVNSTEKGDLSSESTVSRIRTEHFPLTLESARPSHTSQYLCASGEGVGKLVFGSGTQLSVL.

This clonotype was seen at least ten times. The chain has TRBV12-3 or TRBV12-4 and TRBJ2-7; 9 bases agree with TRBD1. The CDR3 length is 14 residues. The ends lost 5 bases at V and 3 bases at J; junction bases unmatched: 5. The CDR3, as DNA: TGTGCCAGCAGTCACGGACAGGGGATCTACGAGCAGTACTTC. This translates into CASSHGQGIYEQYF.

The chain uses TRBV6-6 and TRBJ1-4; D remains unclear. V lost 3 bases and J lost 7, with 15 bases in between. This CDR3 has 15 residues. Germline V CDR1 and CDR2: MNHNY, SVGAGI (reference sequence). The CDR3 nucleotides are TGTGCCAGCAGTTATGAATCGGCAGTACGTGAAAAACTGTTTTTT. Protein product: CASSYESAVREKLFF.

This clonotype was counted many times. This chain links TRBV28 with TRBJ1-2; D is perhaps TRBD1 (6 bases). The ends were cut back, 2 bases at V and 2 bases at J, with 18 bases in the middle. Germline CDR1 is MDHEN and CDR2 is SYDVKM. This CDR3 is built from 17 residues. The CDR3 DNA reads as TGTGCCAGCAGTTTAGGCCCCTGGGGGAGGGGGAACTATGGCTACACCTTC. This encodes CASSLGPWGRGNYGYTF.

This clonotype came up many times. The chain uses TRBV7-8 and TRBJ1-5; D gene uncertain. Germline CDR1 reads SGHVS; CDR2 reads FQNEAQ. V was clipped by 5 bases and J by 7 bases, with 18 bases between them. The CDR3 length is 15 residues. The CDR3 DNA reads TGTGCCAGCAGCCCGACGACCAGTCCGGGACAGCCCCAGCATTTT. Translation gives CASSPTTSPGQPQHF.

Notes on this clonotype: One end of the junction varies from germline; a read error may be responsible. The genes are TRBV2 and TRBJ2-2; TRBD1 matches 9 bases. CDR1 is SNHLY and CDR2 is FYNNEI in the germline V gene. This CDR3 is 16 amino acids long. CDR3 coding DNA: TGTGCCAGCAGTGGACAGGGGGTGTTCGGCACCGGGGAGCTGTCTTTC. It specifies CASSGQGVFGTGELSF.

This clonotype was counted at least ten times. This chain joins TRBV7-9 and TRBJ1-4; D is possibly TRBD1 (5 bases). With 3 bases removed from V and 3 bases from J, the gap between germline ends came to 11 bases. The germline V gene has CDR1 SEHNR and CDR2 FQNEAQ (reference sequence). The CDR3 has 15 residues. The CDR3 spells CASSLTGTANEKLFF. CDR3 bases: TGTGCCAGCAGCTTGACCGGGACGGCTAATGAAAAACTGTTTTTT.

The sample holds many counts of this clonotype. J is TRBJ1-3 and V is TRBV30; D unclear. V was clipped by 3 bases and J by 0 bases, with 9 bases between them. This CDR3 comprises 14 residues. Germline values: CDR1 GTSNPN, CDR2 SVGIG (reference sequence). This chain's CDR3 is CAWSLPSSGNTIYF. The CDR3 DNA sequence: TGTGCCTGGAGCCTGCCCAGCTCTGGAAACACCATATATTTT.

V is TRBV6-6 and J is TRBJ2-4; TRBD1 agrees at 10 bases. CDR1 is MNHNY, CDR2 SVGAGI, per germline (reference sequence). This CDR3 is built from 16 residues. Trimming at V came to 7 bases and at J to 2 bases, leaving 8 bases not matched to a gene. The CDR3 DNA reads as TGTGCCAGCACTCGAGACAGGGGGCCCTCCAAAAACATTCAGTACTTC. Protein: CASTRDRGPSKNIQYF.

This clonotype was seen a few times. Mismatch with germline at one junction end may stem from a read error. The genes are TRBV13 and TRBJ1-1; D may be TRBD1 (6 bases). Looked up from germline, CDR1 is PRHDT and CDR2 is FYEKMQ (reference sequence). The CDR3 length is 12 residues. The DNA for the CDR3 is TGTGCCAGCAGCATAGGGGGGACTGAAGCTTTCTTT. It codes for CASSIGGTEAFF.

This clonotype came up many times. This rearrangement joins TRBV2 to TRBJ2-7; D gene uncertain. Germline V gives CDR1 SNHLY, CDR2 FYNNEI. The CDR3 contains 16 residues. V lost 0 bases and J 6 bases, leaving 18 bases between the germline ends. The CDR3 DNA is TGTGCCAGCAGTGAAGCGCGTCCGATTGGGATCCCCGAGCAGTACTTC. Amino acid sequence: CASSEARPIGIPEQYF.

This clonotype was seen at least ten times. This chain links TRBV11-1 with TRBJ2-2; 8 nucleotides line up with TRBD2. This CDR3 is built from 17 residues. The V and J ends lost 6 bases and 0 bases, in that order; junction bases with no gene match: 9. The V gene's germline CDR1 is SGHAT and CDR2 FQDESV (reference sequence). The CDR3 region is CASRQTGGIPNTGELFF. The CDR3 DNA sequence: TGTGCCAGCAGACAAACGGGGGGGATACCGAACACCGGGGAGCTGTTTTTT.

J is TRBJ1-6 and V is TRBV14; 7 nucleotides agree with TRBD1. The germline V gene encodes CDR1 SGHDN and CDR2 FVKESK. CDR3 length equals 17 residues. Trimming at V came to 0 bases and at J to 0 bases, leaving 2 bases not matched to a gene. The CDR3: CASSQEHRGSYNSPLHF. The CDR3 DNA sequence: TGTGCCAGCAGCCAAGAACACAGGGGCTCCTATAATTCACCCCTCCACTTT.

This clonotype was counted once. This chain uses TRBV5-8 with TRBJ1-2; 8 bases line up with TRBD1. Germline CDR1 is SGHTS and CDR2 is YDEGEE. J gave up 7 bases and V 4 bases, and 9 bases lay outside the gene matches. The CDR3 spans 14 residues. The CDR3 DNA is TGTGCCAGCAGCGTTAGACAGGGGACATGTGGCTACACCTTC. Translated: CASSVRQGTCGYTF.

The chain combines TRBV14 with TRBJ1-1; 8 bases align to TRBD1. Trimming at V came to 0 bases and at J to 3 bases, leaving 3 bases not matched to a gene. The length of the CDR3 is 15 residues. Germline V gene data show CDR1 as SGHDN and CDR2 as FVKESK. CDR3 sequence (DNA): TGTGCCAGCAGCCAAGATCCAGGGGGCTACACTGAAGCTTTCTTT. Amino acid sequence: CASSQDPGGYTEAFF.

Ten or more counts support this clonotype. The chain carries TRBV7-8 and TRBJ2-3; the D call may be TRBD1 or TRBD2 (5 bases each). CDR3 length equals 16 residues. The V end lost 5 bases, the J end lost 0 bases, and 15 bases lay between the germline ends. Germline lookup yields CDR1 SGHVS and CDR2 FQNEAQ. The CDR3 bases are TGTGCCAGCAGCCAACGGGACGGTAGAAGCACAGATACGCAGTATTTT. Its translation is CASSQRDGRSTDTQYF.

Details on this clonotype: A read error may be the cause here, since a much bigger clone is one base away. V usage is TRBV9 and J usage is TRBJ1-6; D unresolved. This CDR3 is built from 14 residues. The germline CDR1 and CDR2 sequences are SGDLS and YYNGEE. The CDR3 here is CASSVALYNSPLPF. As DNA, the CDR3 is TGTGCCAGCAGCGTCGCCCTCTATAATTCACCCCTCCCCTTT. The whole variable domain, remainder taken from reference TRBV9 and TRBJ1-6, is DSGVTQTPKHLITATGQRVTLRCSPRSGDLSVYWYQQSLDQGLQFLIQYYNGEERAKGNILERFSAQQFPDLHSELNLSSLELGDSALYFCASSVALYNSPLPFGNGTRLTVT.

As regards this clonotype: Sequence at one end of the junction differs from germline and may be a read error. The chain is built from TRBV12-3 or TRBV12-4 and TRBJ2-1, with D unresolved. The CDR3 is made up of 13 amino acids. The CDR3 coding sequence is TGTGCCAGCAGCCACCCCTCCTCCAATGAGCAGTTCTTC. Amino acid sequence: CASSHPSSNEQFF.

This clonotype was observed a few times. This chain joins TRBV5-8 and TRBJ1-2, with D tentatively TRBD1 (6 bases). The CDR3 is 17 amino acids. The ends were cut back, 3 bases at V and 4 bases at J, with 22 bases in the middle. Germline V lookup: CDR1 SGHTS, CDR2 YDEGEE. This CDR3 is CASSSRDTGQDPYGYTF. The CDR3 nucleotides are TGTGCCAGCAGCTCCCGGGACACGGGGCAGGACCCCTATGGCTACACCTTC.

This clonotype was seen at least ten times. This chain uses TRBV30 with TRBJ2-1, with D perhaps matching TRBD1 (6 bases). V lost 5 bases and J 9 bases, leaving 23 bases between the germline ends. The CDR3 sequence is 15 residues long. The germline CDR1 and CDR2 sequences are GTSNPN and SVGIG (reference sequence). The DNA for the CDR3 is TGTGCCTGGGTTTCCGGGACACAACTCGGGGTTGAGCAGTTCTTC. Amino acid sequence: CAWVSGTQLGVEQFF.